This TCR beta chain comes out of a study of cytomegalovirus exposure and HLA in healthy donors. Overall study context: HLA-typed donors contributed approximately 86 million unique TCRs, which were held in an early data release. Study findings and constraints: Most TCR sequences proved rare, with some public TCRs found in many donors. Indistinguishable V segments, including TRBV6-2 and TRBV6-3, were excluded.

CDR1 is SGHVS, CDR2 FNYEAQ, per germline. The CDR3 covers 16 residues. J lost 2 bases, V lost 1 base, and 4 bases had no gene match. Primers: 60 Vbeta forward and 13 Jbeta reverse. Produced via immunoSEQ multiplex PCR; TCRdb's table is partial and in-frame only. The profile shows just over 65,000 clones, more than 80% of them singletons. Comments on this clone: Its antigen is still unknown.

Sequencing used PBMCs. The origin of this receptor is a human donor in good health. This chain connects TRBV7-6 to TRBJ2-3; 9 bases agree with TRBD2. The CDR3 DNA follows: TGTGCCAGCAGCTTAGGAACTAGCGGGTTCACAGATACGCAGTATTTT. Residues: CASSLGTSGFTDTQYF. The full variable domain, rest sourced from reference TRBV7-6 and TRBJ2-3, is GAGVSQSPRYKVTKRGQDVALRCDPISGHVSLYWYRQALGQGPEFLTYFNYEAQQDKSGLPNDRFSAERPEGSISTLTIQRTEQRDSAMYRCASSLGTSGFTDTQYFGPGTRLTVL.